The next 8 T cell receptor beta chains were all read from a single sample in a study of T cell responses to AZD1222 COVID-19 vaccine (TCRdb year 2021). Library preparation employed the immunoSEQ multiplex PCR assay. As stored in TCRdb, this immuneACCESS dataset retains in-frame rearrangements with V and J assigned. A fraction of the clones does not appear; measured against another copy, unresolved V genes explain less than half of the discrepancy, and the remainder lacks a known reason. The sample table records about 140,000 clones; about 91% of these occur just once. Around 3.3% of the sample is taken by the ten largest. The sample's time point label, decoded: about 28 days (+/-7) after the second vaccine dose. The starting material was peripheral blood, obtained 28 days after the second AZD1222 dose. Receptors originate from an adult who received the AZD1222 COVID-19 vaccine.

The chain combines TRBV18 with TRBJ1-4; no definite D call. Germline V gene sequence: CDR1 KGHSH, CDR2 LQKENI. The length of the CDR3 is 14 residues. Trimming stripped 5 bases from V and 6 bases from J, with 13 bases between. The CDR3 reads CASSSARVDEKLFF. The CDR3 nucleotides read TGTGCCAGCTCATCCGCCCGGGTGGATGAAAAACTGTTTTTT.

The chain is built from TRBV7-9 and TRBJ2-1; a possible D gene is TRBD2 (6 bases). Between the trimmed V and J ends, which lost 3 bases and 8 bases, there was a span of 14 bases. The germline gives CDR1 SEHNR, CDR2 FQNEAQ (reference sequence). This CDR3 is built from 14 residues. This CDR3 reads CASSFLEGGDEQFF. The DNA of the CDR3 is TGTGCCAGCAGCTTCTTGGAGGGAGGCGATGAGCAGTTCTTC. Full variable domain (outside the CDR3, taken from reference TRBV7-9 and TRBJ2-1): DTGVSQNPRHKITKRGQNVTFRCDPISEHNRLYWYRQTLGQGPEFLTYFQNEAQLEKSRLLSDRFSAERPKGSFSTLEIQRTEQGDSAMYLCASSFLEGGDEQFFGPGTRLTVL.

The chain uses TRBV28 and TRBJ1-5; D is unclear. Trimming removed 3 bases at V and 7 bases at J, with 16 bases between. Germline V gives CDR1 MDHEN, CDR2 SYDVKM. The CDR3 loop spans 15 amino acids. In DNA form, the CDR3 reads TGTGCCAGCAGTTTCCCGGAGGGTGTTGGCCAGCCCCAGCATTTT. Protein sequence: CASSFPEGVGQPQHF.

The rearrangement uses TRBV25-1 and TRBJ2-5; 10 bases align to TRBD1. The CDR3 is made up of 14 amino acids. Per the germline V gene, CDR1 is MGHDK and CDR2 is SYGVNS. V shed 2 bases and J 5 bases; nucleotides not matched to a gene: 2. The CDR3 sequence is CASSEDRGPETQYF. CDR3 sequence (DNA): TGTGCCAGCAGTGAAGACAGGGGGCCTGAGACCCAGTACTTC.

The chain couples TRBV28 to TRBJ1-4, with D possibly being TRBD1 (6 bases). Germline CDR1 MDHEN, CDR2 SYDVKM. V lost 8 bases and J lost 0, with 13 bases in between. The CDR3 has 15 amino acids. The CDR3 nucleotides read TGTGCCAGCTGGGGAGGGGGGGCAACTAATGAAAAACTGTTTTTT. This gives the protein CASWGGGATNEKLFF.

The rearrangement joins TRBV24-1 to TRBJ2-2; D is possibly TRBD2 (6 bases). The germline CDR1 and CDR2 sequences are KGHDR and SFDVKD. The CDR3 consists of 18 residues. V was cut by 0 bases and J by 8 bases, with 21 bases left in between. CDR3 sequence: CATSDLTRPGLEYGELFF. For the CDR3, the DNA is TGTGCCACCAGTGATTTGACCCGGCCGGGACTGGAATATGGGGAGCTGTTTTTT.

The V gene is TRBV2, the J gene TRBJ1-5, with TRBD1 as a possible D gene (6 bases). In germline, CDR1 is SNHLY, CDR2 FYNNEI. CDR3 size: 13 residues. Trimming stripped 4 bases from V and 5 bases from J, with 9 bases between. CDR3 in amino acids: CASSGQAHQPQHF. The CDR3 coding sequence is TGTGCCAGCAGTGGACAGGCCCATCAGCCCCAGCATTTT.

In this sample, this clone turned up once. The J gene is TRBJ1-1, the V gene TRBV2, with D tentatively TRBD1 (5 bases). V lost 0 bases and J 1 base, leaving 6 bases between the germline ends. The CDR3 runs 14 residues. The germline gives CDR1 SNHLY, CDR2 FYNNEI. CDR3 in amino acids: CASSEADTNTEAFF. In nucleotides, the CDR3 is TGTGCCAGCAGTGAAGCGGACACGAACACTGAAGCTTTCTTT.